This T cell receptor (beta chain) emerged from a study of response to subunit inactivated influenza vaccine. TCRdb analysed the RT-PCR reads with MiXCR anew, one entry per CDR3 protein. Found here are a few hundred thousand distinct CDR3 sequences, around 9.9% of them singletons; the top ten hold 9.5% to 15%. Study conclusions and caveats: Every seasonal influenza vaccination brings in few new T cells, the authors suggested.

Only a few counts were recorded for this clonotype. Its antigen is unidentified. The germline V gene has CDR1 SGHVS and CDR2 FQNEAQ. The CDR3 is 15 amino acids. V was pared by 4 bases and J by 3 bases, with 13 bases between. The TCR comes from a man aged 50-59 years who received an inactivated influenza vaccine. Sequenced here: PBMCs from blood, sampled roughly 46 days after vaccination. This chain joins TRBV7-8 and TRBJ2-1; D unclear. DNA of the CDR3: TGTGCCAGCAGCTATAAGGCCGAAGTCTACAATGAGCAGTTCTTC. It encodes CASSYKAEVYNEQFF.